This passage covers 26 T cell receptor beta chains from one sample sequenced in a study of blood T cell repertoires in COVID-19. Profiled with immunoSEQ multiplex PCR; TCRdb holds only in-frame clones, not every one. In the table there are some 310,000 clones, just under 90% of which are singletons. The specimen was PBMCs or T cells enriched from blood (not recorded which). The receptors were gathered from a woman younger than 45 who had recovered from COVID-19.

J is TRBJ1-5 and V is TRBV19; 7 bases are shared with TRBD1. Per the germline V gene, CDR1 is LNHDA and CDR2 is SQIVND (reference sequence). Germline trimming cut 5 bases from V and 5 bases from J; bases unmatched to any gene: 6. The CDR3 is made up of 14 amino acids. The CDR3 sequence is CASSSQTGYQPQHF. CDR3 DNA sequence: TGTGCCAGTAGTTCTCAGACAGGGTATCAGCCCCAGCATTTT.

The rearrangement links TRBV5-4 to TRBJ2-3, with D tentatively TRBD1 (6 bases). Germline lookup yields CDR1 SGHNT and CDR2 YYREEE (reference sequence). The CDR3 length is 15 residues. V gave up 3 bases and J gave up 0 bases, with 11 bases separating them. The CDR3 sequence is CASSYRARSTDTQYF. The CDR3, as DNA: TGTGCCAGCAGCTACAGGGCTCGGAGCACAGATACGCAGTATTTT.

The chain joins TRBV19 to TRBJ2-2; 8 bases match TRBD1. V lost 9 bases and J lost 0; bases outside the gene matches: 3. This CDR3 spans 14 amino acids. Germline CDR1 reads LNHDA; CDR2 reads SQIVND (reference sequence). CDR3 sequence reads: CASADRANTGELFF. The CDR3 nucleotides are TGTGCCAGCGCGGACAGGGCGAACACCGGGGAGCTGTTTTTT.

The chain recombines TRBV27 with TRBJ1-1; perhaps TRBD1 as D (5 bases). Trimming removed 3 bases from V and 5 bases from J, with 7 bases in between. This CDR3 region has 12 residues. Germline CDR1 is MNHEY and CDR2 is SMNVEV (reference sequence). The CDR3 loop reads CASSLKGTEAFF. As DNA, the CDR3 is TGTGCCAGCAGTTTGAAGGGGACTGAAGCTTTCTTT.

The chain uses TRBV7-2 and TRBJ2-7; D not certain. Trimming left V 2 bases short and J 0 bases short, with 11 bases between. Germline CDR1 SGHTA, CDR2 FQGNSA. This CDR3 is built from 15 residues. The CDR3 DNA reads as TGTGCCAGCAGCTTATTCCCAGCGAGCTCCTACGAGCAGTACTTC. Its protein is CASSLFPASSYEQYF. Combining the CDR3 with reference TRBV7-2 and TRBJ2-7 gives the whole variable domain GAGVSQSPSNKVTEKGKDVELRCDPISGHTALYWYRQSLGQGLEFLIYFQGNSAPDKSGLPSDRFSAERTGGSVSTLTIQRTQQEDSAVYLCASSLFPASSYEQYFGPGTRLTVT.

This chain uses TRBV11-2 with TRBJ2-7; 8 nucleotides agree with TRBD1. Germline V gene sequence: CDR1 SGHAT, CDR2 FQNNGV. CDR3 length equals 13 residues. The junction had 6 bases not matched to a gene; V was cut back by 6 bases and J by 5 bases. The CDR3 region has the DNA TGTGCCAGCAGGGACAGGGAGCGTGACGAGCAGTACTTC. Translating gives CASRDRERDEQYF.

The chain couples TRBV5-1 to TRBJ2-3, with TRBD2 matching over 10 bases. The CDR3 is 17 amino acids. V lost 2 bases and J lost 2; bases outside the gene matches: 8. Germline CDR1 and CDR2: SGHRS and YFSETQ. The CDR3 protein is CASSFFPGTSDTDTQYF. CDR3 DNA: TGCGCCAGCAGCTTTTTCCCCGGGACTAGCGACACAGATACGCAGTATTTT.

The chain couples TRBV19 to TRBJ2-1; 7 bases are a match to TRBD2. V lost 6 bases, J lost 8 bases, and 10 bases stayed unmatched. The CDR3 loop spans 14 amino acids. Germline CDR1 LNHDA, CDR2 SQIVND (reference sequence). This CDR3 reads CASSVPGGIYEQFF. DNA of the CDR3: TGTGCCAGTAGCGTACCGGGAGGTATCTATGAGCAGTTCTTC.

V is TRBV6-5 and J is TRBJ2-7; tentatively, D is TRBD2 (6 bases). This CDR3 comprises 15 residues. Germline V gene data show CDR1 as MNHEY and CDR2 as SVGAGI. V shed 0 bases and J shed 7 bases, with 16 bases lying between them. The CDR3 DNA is TGTGCCAGCAGTTACTCGATTACGGGAGTGGGGGAGCAGTACTTC. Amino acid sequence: CASSYSITGVGEQYF.

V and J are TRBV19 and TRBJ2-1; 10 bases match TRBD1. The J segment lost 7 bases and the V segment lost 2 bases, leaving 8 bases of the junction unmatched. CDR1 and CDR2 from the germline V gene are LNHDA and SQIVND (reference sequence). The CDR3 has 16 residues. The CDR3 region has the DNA TGTGCCAGTAGTATACCTACCGGGACAGGGGAGAATGAGCAGTTCTTC. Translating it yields CASSIPTGTGENEQFF.

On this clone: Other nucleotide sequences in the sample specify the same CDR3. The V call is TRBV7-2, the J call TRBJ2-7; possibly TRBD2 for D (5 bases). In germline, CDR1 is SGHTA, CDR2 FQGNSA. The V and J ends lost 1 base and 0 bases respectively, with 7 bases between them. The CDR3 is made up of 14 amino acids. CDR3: CASSLGGNSYEQYF. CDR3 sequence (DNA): TGTGCCAGCAGCTTAGGAGGGAACTCCTACGAGCAGTACTTC. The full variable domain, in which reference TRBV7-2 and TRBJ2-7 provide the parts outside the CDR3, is GAGVSQSPSNKVTEKGKDVELRCDPISGHTALYWYRQSLGQGLEFLIYFQGNSAPDKSGLPSDRFSAERTGGSVSTLTIQRTQQEDSAVYLCASSLGGNSYEQYFGPGTRLTVT.

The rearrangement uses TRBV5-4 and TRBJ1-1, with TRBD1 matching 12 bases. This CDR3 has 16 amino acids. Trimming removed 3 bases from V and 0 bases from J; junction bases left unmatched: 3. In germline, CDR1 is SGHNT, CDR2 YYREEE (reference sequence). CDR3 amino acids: CASSSGTGGLNTEAFF. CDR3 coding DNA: TGTGCCAGCAGCTCCGGGACAGGGGGCCTGAACACTGAAGCTTTCTTT.

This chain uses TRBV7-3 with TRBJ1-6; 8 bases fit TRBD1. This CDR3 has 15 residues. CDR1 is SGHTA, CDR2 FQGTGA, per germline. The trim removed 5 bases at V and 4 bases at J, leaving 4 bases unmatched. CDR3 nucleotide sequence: TGTGCCAGCAGCCAACAGGGGGGATATAATTCACCCCTCCACTTT. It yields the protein CASSQQGGYNSPLHF. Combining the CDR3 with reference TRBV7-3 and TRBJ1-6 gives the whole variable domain GAGVSQTPSNKVTEKGKYVELRCDPISGHTALYWYRQSLGQGPEFLIYFQGTGAADDSGLPNDRFFAVRPEGSVSTLKIQRTERGDSAVYLCASSQQGGYNSPLHFGNGTRLTVT.

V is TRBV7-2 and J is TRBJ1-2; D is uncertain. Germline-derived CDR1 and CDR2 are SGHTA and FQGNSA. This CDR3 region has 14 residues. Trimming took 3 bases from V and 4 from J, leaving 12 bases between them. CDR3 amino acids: CASSFGGEGYGYTF. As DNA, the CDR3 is TGTGCCAGCAGCTTCGGAGGTGAGGGCTATGGCTACACCTTC.

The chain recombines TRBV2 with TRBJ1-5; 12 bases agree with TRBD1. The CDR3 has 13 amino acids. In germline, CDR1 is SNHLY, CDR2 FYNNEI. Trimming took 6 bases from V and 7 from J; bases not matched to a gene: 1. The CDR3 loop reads CASRGTGGQPQHF. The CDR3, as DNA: TGTGCCAGCAGGGGGACAGGGGGCCAGCCCCAGCATTTT.

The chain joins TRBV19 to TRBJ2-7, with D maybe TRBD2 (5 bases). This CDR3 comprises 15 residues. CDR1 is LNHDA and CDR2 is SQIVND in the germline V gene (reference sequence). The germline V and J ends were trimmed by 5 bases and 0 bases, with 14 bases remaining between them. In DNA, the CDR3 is TGTGCCAGTAGTTTCGACCTAGCTAGCTCCTACGAGCAGTACTTC. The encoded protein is CASSFDLASSYEQYF. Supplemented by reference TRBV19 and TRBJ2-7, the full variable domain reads DGGITQSPKYLFRKEGQNVTLSCEQNLNHDAMYWYRQDPGQGLRLIYYSQIVNDFQKGDIAEGYSVSREKKESFPLTVTSAQKNPTAFYLCASSFDLASSYEQYFGPGTRLTVT.

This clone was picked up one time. Here the CDR3 DNA reads TGCGCCAGCAGCCAAAACTATCAGGGAGGGGCTGGCTACACCTTC. Translating it yields CASSQNYQGGAGYTF. V gene TRBV4-1 combines with J gene TRBJ1-2; D is possibly TRBD1 (5 bases). The V gene lost 2 bases and the J gene lost 7 bases, with 17 bases spanning the gap. The V gene's germline CDR1 is MGHRA and CDR2 YSYEKL. This CDR3 contains 15 residues.

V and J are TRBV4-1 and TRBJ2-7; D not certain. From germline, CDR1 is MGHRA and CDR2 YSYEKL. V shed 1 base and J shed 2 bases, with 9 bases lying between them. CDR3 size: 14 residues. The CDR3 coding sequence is TGCGCCAGCAGCCAAGTAGGCAGGACCTACGAGCAGTACTTC. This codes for CASSQVGRTYEQYF.

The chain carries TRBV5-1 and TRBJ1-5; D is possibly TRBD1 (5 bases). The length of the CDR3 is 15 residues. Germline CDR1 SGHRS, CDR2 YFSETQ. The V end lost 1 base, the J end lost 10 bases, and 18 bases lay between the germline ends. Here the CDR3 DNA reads TGCGCCAGCAGCTTGAGGCAGGGTGGGGCCTCACCCCAGCATTTT. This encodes CASSLRQGGASPQHF.

The CDR3, as DNA: TGTGCCAGCAGCGCCTTACAGGGGTTGGAGACCCAGTACTTC. This codes for CASSALQGLETQYF. The rearrangement uses TRBV27 and TRBJ2-5; 7 nucleotides match TRBD1. The CDR3 has 14 residues. Germline trimming cut 6 bases from V and 5 bases from J; bases unmatched to any gene: 9. Per the germline V gene, CDR1 is MNHEY and CDR2 is SMNVEV (reference sequence).

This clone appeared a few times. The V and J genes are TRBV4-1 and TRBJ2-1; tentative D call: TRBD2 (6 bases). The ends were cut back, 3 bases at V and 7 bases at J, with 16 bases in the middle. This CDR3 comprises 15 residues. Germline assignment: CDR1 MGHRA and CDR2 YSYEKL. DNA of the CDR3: TGCGCCAGCAGCCAGGGACTCCAACTAGTTAATGAGCAGTTCTTC. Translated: CASSQGLQLVNEQFF.

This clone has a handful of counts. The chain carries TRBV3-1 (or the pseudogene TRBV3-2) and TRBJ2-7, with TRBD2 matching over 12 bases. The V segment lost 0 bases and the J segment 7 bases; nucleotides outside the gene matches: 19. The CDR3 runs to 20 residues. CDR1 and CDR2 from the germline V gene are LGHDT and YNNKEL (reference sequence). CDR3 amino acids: CASSQELAGGSRLEPGEQYF. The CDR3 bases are TGTGCCAGCAGCCAAGAACTAGCGGGAGGTTCAAGGTTGGAGCCGGGAGAGCAGTACTTC.

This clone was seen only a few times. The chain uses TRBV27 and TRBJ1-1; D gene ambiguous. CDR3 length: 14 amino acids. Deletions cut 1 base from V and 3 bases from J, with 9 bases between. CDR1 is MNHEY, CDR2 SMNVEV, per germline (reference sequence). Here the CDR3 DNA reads TGTGCCAGCAGTTTATACCCCCGGGACACTGAAGCTTTCTTT. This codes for CASSLYPRDTEAFF.

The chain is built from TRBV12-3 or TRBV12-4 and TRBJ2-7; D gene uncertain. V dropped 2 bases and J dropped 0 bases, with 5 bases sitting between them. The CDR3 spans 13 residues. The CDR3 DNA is TGTGCCAGCAGTTTACAGGTCTCCTACGAGCAGTACTTC. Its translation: CASSLQVSYEQYF.

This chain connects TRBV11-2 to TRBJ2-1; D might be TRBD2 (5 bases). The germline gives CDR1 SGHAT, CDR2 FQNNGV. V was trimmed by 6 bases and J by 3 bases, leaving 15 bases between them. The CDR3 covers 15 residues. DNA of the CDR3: TGTGCCAGCAGGATTTCGGAGGAGAGCTACAATGAGCAGTTCTTC. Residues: CASRISEESYNEQFF.

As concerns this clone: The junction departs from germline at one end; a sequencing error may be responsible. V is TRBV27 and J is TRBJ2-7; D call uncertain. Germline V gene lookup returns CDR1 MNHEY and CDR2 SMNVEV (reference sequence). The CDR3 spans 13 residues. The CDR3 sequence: CASRLSGAYEQYF. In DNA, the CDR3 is TGTGCCAGCCGTTTAAGTGGAGCCTACGAGCAGTACTTC.